This T cell receptor (beta chain) appears in the sequencing data of a study of post-analysis software for immune sequencing data. Researchers reported that TCR beta cDNA libraries carried unique molecular identifiers. TCRdb independently ran MiXCR on the PCR reads; one entry per CDR3 protein. The table shows around 260,000 distinct CDR3 sequences, with less than 40% occurring only once. Per germline, CDR1 PRHDT and CDR2 FYEKMQ (reference sequence). CDR3 length: 13 amino acids. Trimming pared 4 bases from V and 7 bases from J, leaving 13 bases between. In its sample, this clonotype was seen many times. The target antigen is unknown. Study-level results: By F measure, strong co-clustering occurred among samples prepared in the same batch. Patients carried a few TRBV segments more frequently than controls did, and TRBV5-6, TRBV5-1 and TRBV20-1 were among them. Normalized Chao1 diversity in multiple sclerosis patients fell significantly below that of controls.

The J gene is TRBJ2-5, the V gene TRBV13; D possibly matches TRBD1 or TRBD2 (5 bases each). Sequencing was carried out using blood. The clonotype originates from a girl between 5 and 17 years old with multiple sclerosis. The chain's CDR3 is CASSSGRTGTQYF. In DNA, the CDR3 is TGTGCCAGCAGCTCGGGACGAACGGGGACCCAGTACTTC. Using reference TRBV13 and TRBJ2-5 for the parts outside the CDR3, the full variable domain is AAGVIQSPRHLIKEKRETATLKCYPIPRHDTVYWYQQGPGQDPQFLISFYEKMQSDKGSIPDRFSAQQFSDYHSELNMSSLELGDSALYFCASSSGRTGTQYFGPGTRLLVL.